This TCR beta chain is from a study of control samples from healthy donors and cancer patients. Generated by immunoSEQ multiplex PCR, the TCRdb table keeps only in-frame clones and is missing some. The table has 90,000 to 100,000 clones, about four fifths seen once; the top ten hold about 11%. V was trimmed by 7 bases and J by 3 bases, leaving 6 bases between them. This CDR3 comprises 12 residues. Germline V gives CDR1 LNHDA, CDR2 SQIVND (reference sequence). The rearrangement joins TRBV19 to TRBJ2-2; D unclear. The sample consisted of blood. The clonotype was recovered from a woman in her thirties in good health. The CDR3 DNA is TGTGCCAGTACTCTTTACACCGGGGAGCTGTTTTTT. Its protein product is CASTLYTGELFF.